A selection of T cell receptor beta chains follows, all from one sample in a study of regulatory T cells in long-lasting Graves disease. MiXCR was run by TCRdb on the multiplex PCR reads, yielding one entry per CDR3 protein. Of fewer than 650,000 distinct CDR3 sequences in the sample, roughly 15% were seen once. The data were also submitted as part of a second study, on T cells in Graves' hyperthyroidism and ophthalmopathy.

Sample: peripheral blood mononuclear cells (PBMCs), taken at new diagnosis, from a patient treated with antithyroid drugs. These receptors were taken from a woman younger than 45 with Graves disease. Both conserved end residues are part of each CDR3. Fields, in order: V gene, clone size, D gene, J gene, CDR3 protein, CDR3 DNA. The D gene is left open where the match is weak. Rows give clone size only sometimes, using once, few, many, or a class for an expanded clone.

>TRBV6-1|few|NA|TRBJ2-5
CASTARGGIGTQYF
TGTGCCAGCACCGCCCGGGGCGGAATAGGGACCCAGTACTTC
>TRBV12-3/TRBV12-4|many|NA|TRBJ1-2
CATTSPEIYGYTF
TGTGCCACCACATCGCCAGAGATCTATGGCTACACCTTC
>TRBV5-5|NA|NA|TRBJ2-7
CASSLGTAIGEQYF
TGTGCCAGCAGCTTGGGGACAGCCATTGGGGAGCAGTACTTC
>TRBV6-1|many|NA|TRBJ1-1
CASSEAGGWTEAFF
TGTGCCAGCAGTGAAGCGGGGGGATGGACTGAAGCTTTCTTT
>TRBV11-2|many|NA|TRBJ2-5
CASSPMGLQETQYF
TGTGCCAGCAGCCCGATGGGACTCCAAGAGACCCAGTACTTC
>TRBV24-1|many|NA|TRBJ1-2
CATSGADRHGYTF
TGTGCCACCAGTGGGGCTGATCGGCATGGCTACACCTTC
>TRBV28|many|TRBD1|TRBJ1-1
CASSFRTGGTEAFF
TGTGCCAGCAGTTTTAGGACAGGAGGGACTGAAGCTTTCTTT
>TRBV25-1|many|TRBD1|TRBJ1-1
CASSKTTGSYTEAFF
TGTGCCAGCAGTAAGACGACAGGGTCTTACACTGAAGCTTTCTTT
>TRBV6-9|few|NA|TRBJ1-5
CASSYFGQPQHF
TGTGCCAGCAGTTATTTCGGTCAGCCCCAGCATTTT
>TRBV6-1|many|TRBD1|TRBJ1-1
CASRPGQGSSEAFF
TGTGCCAGCAGACCGGGACAGGGTTCGTCTGAAGCTTTCTTT
>TRBV28|few|TRBD2|TRBJ2-5
CASSFIGLAGSSETQYF
TGTGCCAGCAGTTTCATTGGACTAGCGGGATCGTCAGAGACCCAGTACTTC